This T cell receptor beta chain was retrieved from a study of blood T cells in healthy people across ages. General study findings and limits: Not knowing donor CMV status may have confounded expanded clonotype changes.

A few counts support this clonotype. The antigen is undetermined. Every participating donor contributed approximately 10 milliliters of peripheral blood through a draw. Primed by a sample-barcoded 5' primer and a J-beta primer mix, a second PCR proceeded for about 6 to 12 cycles. TCRdb recomputed calls from the 5' RACE reads with MiXCR, one row per CDR3 protein. The data show more than 900,000 distinct CDR3 sequences, approximately 32% seen once. Looked up from germline, CDR1 is LGHDT and CDR2 is YNNKEL (reference sequence). Trimming stripped 3 bases from V and 6 bases from J, with 12 bases between. The CDR3 covers 14 residues. These same records also appear under a second study, on T cells of mothers and their children. This second study says: Each mother gave over 9.5 million TCR beta CDR3 reads; each child, approximately 3 million.

The sequence was collected from a woman aged 35 to 49 in good health. The V and J genes are TRBV3-1 and TRBJ2-1, with a weak D call TRBD2 (6 bases). Sequencing input: blood. CDR3 protein: CASSHLGGPNEQFF. The CDR3 coding sequence is TGTGCCAGCAGCCACCTGGGGGGTCCCAATGAGCAGTTCTTC.